This T cell receptor beta chain was found in a study of PD-1 blockade in classical Hodgkin lymphoma. This clone has only one observation. As yet, its antigen is unknown. V lost 7 bases and J lost 4, with 10 bases in between. The CDR3 is made up of 12 amino acids. Germline CDR1 is MNHNS and CDR2 is SASEGT. TCRdb's table, derived via immunoSEQ multiplex PCR, lists solely in-frame clones and lacks some. The sample carries over 60,000 clones, over 90% recorded once. Time point of the sample: newly diagnosed, previously untreated cHL patient sample. A comparison was provided by newly diagnosed, untreated classical Hodgkin lymphoma PBMCs. General study points: Repertoire differences lack defined causes, possibly disease activity or prior therapy.

The rearrangement links TRBV6-1 to TRBJ1-2, with a possible D match to TRBD1 (5 bases). The source material was peripheral blood mononuclear cells (PBMCs). The clonotype was recovered from a human donor with classical Hodgkin lymphoma. CDR3 in amino acids: CASTGTAYGYTF. CDR3 coding DNA: TGTGCCAGCACCGGGACGGCCTATGGCTACACCTTC.